Listed below are T cell receptor beta chains from one sample, sequenced in a study of Graves' ophthalmopathy and Graves' hyperthyroidism. TCRdb independently ran MiXCR on the multiplex PCR reads; one entry per CDR3 protein. The data hold around 600,000 distinct CDR3 sequences, with about two fifths observed a single time. The sequencing input was peripheral blood. The receptors stem from an adult man with Graves' ophthalmopathy. CDR3s include the opening cysteine and the closing phenylalanine or tryptophan. A D gene is named only where the DNA matches it firmly. Clone size is given for some rows only: seen once, a few or many times, or a class if the clone is expanded.

clone_size	d_call	v_call	j_call	cdr3_aa	cdr3_nt
-	-	TRBV30	TRBJ1-1	CACRGYTEAFF	TGTGCCTGCAGAGGGTACACTGAAGCTTTCTTT
-	TRBD1	TRBV7-9	TRBJ2-7	CASSLLQGAEQYF	TGTGCCAGCAGCTTACTGCAGGGGGCCGAGCAGTACTTC
-	-	TRBV7-2	TRBJ1-4	CASSLQGIGGYEKLFF	TGTGCCAGCAGCCTCCAGGGGATAGGTGGCTACGAAAAACTGTTTTTT
-	-	TRBV4-1	TRBJ2-5	CASSRPGPGTVGETQYF	TGCGCCAGCAGCCGTCCGGGGCCGGGAACGGTGGGAGAGACCCAGTACTTC
many	TRBD1	TRBV5-1	TRBJ1-6	CASRWTGANSPLHF	TGCGCCAGCCGCTGGACAGGGGCTAATTCACCCCTCCACTTT
few	TRBD1	TRBV20-1	TRBJ2-7	CSARGQGITYEQYF	TGCAGTGCCCGCGGACAGGGGATAACCTACGAGCAGTACTTC
-	TRBD1	TRBV29-1	TRBJ1-1	CSVTRGPDTEAFF	TGCAGCGTTACAAGGGGGCCGGACACTGAAGCTTTCTTT
-	TRBD1	TRBV19	TRBJ2-5	CASSTNNRGAETQYF	TGTGCCAGTAGTACCAATAACAGGGGGGCAGAGACCCAGTACTTC
few	-	TRBV4-3	TRBJ1-1	CASSQEPTGNTEAFF	TGCGCCAGCAGCCAAGAACCGACGGGGAACACTGAAGCTTTCTTT
few	TRBD2	TRBV4-2	TRBJ2-2	CASSRGTSTGELFF	TGTGCCAGCAGCCGGGGGACTAGCACCGGGGAGCTGTTTTTT
-	-	TRBV7-9	TRBJ2-7	CASSFGGVAVYEQYF	TGTGCCAGCAGCTTCGGAGGGGTCGCGGTCTACGAGCAGTACTTC
many	-	TRBV7-7	TRBJ1-1	CASSLTRDTEAFF	TGTGCCAGCAGCTTAACCAGGGACACTGAAGCTTTCTTT
-	-	TRBV9	TRBJ2-6	CASSASSPSGANVLTF	TGTGCCAGCAGTGCTAGTTCTCCCTCTGGGGCCAACGTCCTGACTTTC
many	-	TRBV10-3	TRBJ2-7	CAISESSVSYEQYF	TGTGCCATCAGTGAGTCTTCAGTTTCCTACGAGCAGTACTTC
-	-	TRBV27	TRBJ2-7	CASSGRDYEQYF	TGTGCCAGCAGTGGCAGGGACTACGAGCAGTACTTC
many	-	TRBV7-9	TRBJ2-7	CASSSQGGREQYF	TGTGCCAGCAGCTCCCAGGGGGGGCGGGAGCAGTACTTC